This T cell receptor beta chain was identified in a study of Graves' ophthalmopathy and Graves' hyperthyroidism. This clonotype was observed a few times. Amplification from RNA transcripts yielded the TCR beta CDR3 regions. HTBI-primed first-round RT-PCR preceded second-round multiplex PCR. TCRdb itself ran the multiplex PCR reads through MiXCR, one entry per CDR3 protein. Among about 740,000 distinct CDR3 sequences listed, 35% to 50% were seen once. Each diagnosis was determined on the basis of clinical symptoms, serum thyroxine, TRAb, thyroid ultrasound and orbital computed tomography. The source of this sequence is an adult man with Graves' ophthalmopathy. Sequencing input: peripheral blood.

The CDR3 loop is CASSFRPGLEQYF. CDR3 DNA sequence: TGTGCCAGCAGCTTCCGGCCGGGTTTGGAGCAGTACTTC. V usage is TRBV7-9 and J usage is TRBJ2-7; D gene ambiguous. The germline V gene encodes CDR1 SEHNR and CDR2 FQNEAQ (reference sequence). V lost 3 bases to trimming and J lost 7 bases, with 13 bases between them. CDR3 length: 13 amino acids.